This T cell receptor beta chain was profiled in a study of graft-versus-host responses after intestinal transplantation. Unmatched junction bases numbered 3, after V lost 8 bases and J lost 5 bases. The CDR3 is made up of 14 amino acids. Germline V gene sequence: CDR1 MDHEN, CDR2 SYDVKM. This table comes from immunoSEQ multiplex PCR, and its TCRdb copy is limited to in-frame clones, with some not included. This table holds 70,000 to 75,000 clones, around 92% found once. A word on this clone: Its antigen is unknown.

The sequence derives from a human donor who received an intestinal transplant. The sequencing here drew on unstimulated CD8+ T cells sorted from spleen or lymph node cells, taken before intestinal transplant. The gene calls are TRBV28 and TRBJ2-5; 15 nucleotides agree with TRBD2. This chain's CDR3 is CASGLAGGSETQYF. CDR3 nucleotides: TGTGCCAGCGGACTAGCGGGAGGGTCGGAGACCCAGTACTTC.